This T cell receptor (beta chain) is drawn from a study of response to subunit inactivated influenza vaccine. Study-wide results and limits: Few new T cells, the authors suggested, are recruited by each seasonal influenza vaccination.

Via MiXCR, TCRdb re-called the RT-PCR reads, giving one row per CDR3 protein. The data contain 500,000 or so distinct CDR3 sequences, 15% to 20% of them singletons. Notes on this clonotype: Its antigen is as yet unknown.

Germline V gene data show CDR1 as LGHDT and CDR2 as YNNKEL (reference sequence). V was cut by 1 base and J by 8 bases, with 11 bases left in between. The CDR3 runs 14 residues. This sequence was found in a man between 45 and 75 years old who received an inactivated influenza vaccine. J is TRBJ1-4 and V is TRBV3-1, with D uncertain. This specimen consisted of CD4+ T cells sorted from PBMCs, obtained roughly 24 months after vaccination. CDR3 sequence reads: CASSQVKIGEKLFF. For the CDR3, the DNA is TGTGCCAGCAGCCAAGTGAAAATCGGGGAAAAACTGTTTTTT.